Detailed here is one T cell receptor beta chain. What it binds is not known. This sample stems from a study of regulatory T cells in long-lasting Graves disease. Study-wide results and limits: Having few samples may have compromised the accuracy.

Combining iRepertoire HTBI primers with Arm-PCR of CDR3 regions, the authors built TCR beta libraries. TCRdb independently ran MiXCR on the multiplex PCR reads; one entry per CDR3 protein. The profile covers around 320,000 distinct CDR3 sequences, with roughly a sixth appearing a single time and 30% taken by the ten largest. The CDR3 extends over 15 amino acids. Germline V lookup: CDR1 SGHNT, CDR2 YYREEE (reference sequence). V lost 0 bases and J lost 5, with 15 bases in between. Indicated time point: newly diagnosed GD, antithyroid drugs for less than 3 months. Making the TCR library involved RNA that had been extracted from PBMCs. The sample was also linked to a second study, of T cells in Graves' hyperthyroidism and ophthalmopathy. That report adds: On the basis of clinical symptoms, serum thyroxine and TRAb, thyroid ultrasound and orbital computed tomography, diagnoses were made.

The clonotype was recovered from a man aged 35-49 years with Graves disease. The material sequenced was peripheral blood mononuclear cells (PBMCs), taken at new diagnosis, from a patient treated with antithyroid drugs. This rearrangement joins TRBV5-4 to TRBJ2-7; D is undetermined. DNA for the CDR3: TGTGCCAGCAGCTTGGCCGGTCACGTCAACAACGAGCAGTACTTC. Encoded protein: CASSLAGHVNNEQYF. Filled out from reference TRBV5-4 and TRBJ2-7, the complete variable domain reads ETGVTQSPTHLIKTRGQQVTLRCSSQSGHNTVSWYQQALGQGPQFIFQYYREEENGRGNFPPRFSGLQFPNYSSELNVNALELDDSALYLCASSLAGHVNNEQYFGPGTRLTVT.